This is a list of T cell receptor beta chains from one sample in a study of cytotoxic CD8 clonotypes in ibrutinib-treated CLL. This table comes from immunoSEQ multiplex PCR, and its TCRdb copy is limited to in-frame clones, with some not included. In the table there are over 200,000 clones, about four fifths of which are singletons. Here the sequenced sample was PBMCs, taken after 12 months of ibrutinib treatment. The receptors originated from a human donor with chronic lymphocytic leukemia. Both conserved end residues are part of each CDR3. The D gene is left open where the match is weak. Expanded clones get a size class; other rows say once, few or many, or leave the size out.

v_gene: TRBV11-3
j_gene: TRBJ2-7
d_gene: -
abundance: -
CDR3nt: TGTGCCAGCAGCTTAGGGGCAGGGCCCTCCTACGAGCAGTACTTC
CDR3aa: CASSLGAGPSYEQYF

v_gene: TRBV14
j_gene: TRBJ2-7
d_gene: -
abundance: -
CDR3nt: TGTGCCAGCAGCCAAGATCGATCATCCGAGCAGTACTTC
CDR3aa: CASSQDRSSEQYF

v_gene: TRBV6-5
j_gene: TRBJ2-6
d_gene: -
abundance: -
CDR3nt: TGTGCCAGCAGTCAGGGGGGTACTGGGGCCAACGTCCTGACTTTC
CDR3aa: CASSQGGTGANVLTF

v_gene: TRBV18
j_gene: TRBJ1-1
d_gene: -
abundance: -
CDR3nt: TGTGCCAGCTCACCACCAGGGGGAGAGGCCACTGAAGCTTTCTTT
CDR3aa: CASSPPGGEATEAFF

v_gene: TRBV30
j_gene: TRBJ2-1
d_gene: -
abundance: -
CDR3nt: TGTGCCTCGGGGGTGTTCAATGAGCAGTTCTTC
CDR3aa: CASGVFNEQFF

v_gene: TRBV25-1
j_gene: TRBJ2-7
d_gene: TRBD1
abundance: -
CDR3nt: TGTGCCAGCAGTGAATATTTGACAGGGTCCTACGAGCAGTACTTC
CDR3aa: CASSEYLTGSYEQYF

v_gene: TRBV7-6
j_gene: TRBJ1-1
d_gene: -
abundance: once
CDR3nt: TGTGCCAGCAGCCCGAACCCCCTGGAGGAAGCTTTCTTT
CDR3aa: CASSPNPLEEAFF

v_gene: TRBV5-1
j_gene: TRBJ1-3
d_gene: -
abundance: -
CDR3nt: TGCGCCAGCAGCTTGGGTTCGACAGACTCTGGAAACACCATATATTTT
CDR3aa: CASSLGSTDSGNTIYF

v_gene: TRBV27
j_gene: TRBJ1-2
d_gene: TRBD1
abundance: -
CDR3nt: TGTGCCAGCAGTTTATCCCAGGGGGGCCAGTTGTCGGGCTACACCTTC
CDR3aa: CASSLSQGGQLSGYTF

v_gene: TRBV11-2
j_gene: TRBJ1-5
d_gene: -
abundance: once
CDR3nt: TGTGCCAGCAGCTTAGATGGGCATGTGAATCAGCCCCAGCATTTT
CDR3aa: CASSLDGHVNQPQHF

v_gene: TRBV6-5
j_gene: TRBJ2-7
d_gene: -
abundance: -
CDR3nt: TGTGCCAGCAGCCTAGCGTATACCTACGAGCAGTACTTC
CDR3aa: CASSLAYTYEQYF

v_gene: TRBV15
j_gene: TRBJ2-7
d_gene: -
abundance: -
CDR3nt: TGTGCCACCAGCAGCCGACAGAGCTACGAGCAGTACTTC
CDR3aa: CATSSRQSYEQYF

v_gene: TRBV19
j_gene: TRBJ1-2
d_gene: -
abundance: -
CDR3nt: TGTGCCAGTAGTATCTCGTTCTATGGCTACACCTTC
CDR3aa: CASSISFYGYTF

v_gene: TRBV11-1
j_gene: TRBJ2-1
d_gene: -
abundance: -
CDR3nt: TGTGCCAGCTCGGACTCAGACTACAATGAGCAGTTCTTC
CDR3aa: CASSDSDYNEQFF

v_gene: TRBV4-1
j_gene: TRBJ1-1
d_gene: -
abundance: -
CDR3nt: TGCGCCAGCAGCCAAGTAGGAGGGTATACTGAAGCTTTCTTT
CDR3aa: CASSQVGGYTEAFF

v_gene: TRBV5-4
j_gene: TRBJ1-6
d_gene: TRBD1
abundance: -
CDR3nt: TGTGCCAGCAGCTTGAGGGACAGTAGGTCACCCCTCCACTTT
CDR3aa: CASSLRDSRSPLHF

v_gene: TRBV6-6
j_gene: TRBJ2-7
d_gene: -
abundance: -
CDR3nt: TGTGCCAGCAGCCCGGCCTACGAGCAGTACTTC
CDR3aa: CASSPAYEQYF

v_gene: TRBV28
j_gene: TRBJ2-7
d_gene: TRBD2
abundance: few
CDR3nt: TGTGCCAGCCACGTGGGCGGGAGGTCTTACGAGCAGTACTTC
CDR3aa: CASHVGGRSYEQYF

v_gene: TRBV28
j_gene: TRBJ2-5
d_gene: -
abundance: -
CDR3nt: TGTGCCAGCAGTTTACAGCGGGAGACCCAGTACTTC
CDR3aa: CASSLQRETQYF

v_gene: TRBV5-1
j_gene: TRBJ2-7
d_gene: TRBD1
abundance: few
CDR3nt: TGCGCCAGCAGATCGCAGGGGGCCCCCCTGGACGAGCAGTACTTC
CDR3aa: CASRSQGAPLDEQYF

v_gene: TRBV28
j_gene: TRBJ2-1
d_gene: TRBD2
abundance: -
CDR3nt: TGTGCCAGCAGTCGCCCGGGACTAGCGGGAGGGGGTGGTTACAATGAGCAGTTCTTC
CDR3aa: CASSRPGLAGGGGYNEQFF

v_gene: TRBV6-1
j_gene: TRBJ1-4
d_gene: -
abundance: -
CDR3nt: TGTGCCAGCAGTGAAGGGAACAGCATTGCAACTAATGAAAAACTGTTTTTT
CDR3aa: CASSEGNSIATNEKLFF

v_gene: TRBV5-5
j_gene: TRBJ1-6
d_gene: -
abundance: -
CDR3nt: TGTGCCAGCAGCTACGAGGGTCCCTATAATTCACCCCTCCACTTT
CDR3aa: CASSYEGPYNSPLHF

v_gene: TRBV10-1
j_gene: TRBJ1-4
d_gene: TRBD1
abundance: -
CDR3nt: TGCGCCAGCAATTGTCCAGGACAGGGTCCGGAGAATGAAAAACTGTTTTTT
CDR3aa: CASNCPGQGPENEKLFF

v_gene: TRBV28
j_gene: TRBJ1-3
d_gene: -
abundance: once
CDR3nt: TGTGCCAGCAGTTTAATGGAATCTGGAATGCGGCGTAACACCATATATTTT
CDR3aa: CASSLMESGMRRNTIYF

v_gene: TRBV6-5
j_gene: TRBJ2-1
d_gene: -
abundance: -
CDR3nt: TGTGCCAGCAGTACCGGGTATACGGTCGATGAGCAGTTCTTC
CDR3aa: CASSTGYTVDEQFF

v_gene: TRBV18
j_gene: TRBJ1-1
d_gene: -
abundance: once
CDR3nt: TGTGCCAGCCAACAGGAGAGCACTGAAGCTTTCTTT
CDR3aa: CASQQESTEAFF

v_gene: TRBV29-1
j_gene: TRBJ2-7
d_gene: -
abundance: -
CDR3nt: TGCAGCGTCTATAAGGGGGTCGGCTCTATGGTGCAGTACTTC
CDR3aa: CSVYKGVGSMVQYF

v_gene: TRBV5-1
j_gene: TRBJ2-1
d_gene: TRBD2
abundance: -
CDR3nt: TGCGCCAGCAGCTTTTTAGCGGGGAGCTCCTACAATGAGCAGTTCTTC
CDR3aa: CASSFLAGSSYNEQFF

v_gene: TRBV28
j_gene: TRBJ2-1
d_gene: TRBD2
abundance: -
CDR3nt: TGTGCCAGCAGTTTTTACGGGACTAGCGGGTACAATGAGCAGTTCTTC
CDR3aa: CASSFYGTSGYNEQFF

v_gene: TRBV2
j_gene: TRBJ2-7
d_gene: TRBD1
abundance: -
CDR3nt: TGTGCCAGCAGTGAAGGCTGGGACAGCTCCTACGAGCAGTACTTC
CDR3aa: CASSEGWDSSYEQYF

v_gene: TRBV4-1
j_gene: TRBJ1-1
d_gene: TRBD1
abundance: many
CDR3nt: TGCGCCAGCAGCCGAATGGGACAGGTCGGTTGGGGCACTGAAGCTTTCTTT
CDR3aa: CASSRMGQVGWGTEAFF

v_gene: TRBV5-1
j_gene: TRBJ2-5
d_gene: -
abundance: few
CDR3nt: TGCGCCAGCAGCTTGTCTGGAAGGGGGGAGACCCAGTACTTC
CDR3aa: CASSLSGRGETQYF

v_gene: TRBV7-8
j_gene: TRBJ1-5
d_gene: TRBD1
abundance: -
CDR3nt: TGTGCCAGCAGCTTAGAGGGGGCCCCAGGGTTCAATCAGCCCCAGCATTTT
CDR3aa: CASSLEGAPGFNQPQHF

v_gene: TRBV7-6
j_gene: TRBJ2-2
d_gene: TRBD1
abundance: -
CDR3nt: TGTGCCAGCAGCTTAGGTTGGCAGGGGGATAACACCGGGGAGCTGTTTTTT
CDR3aa: CASSLGWQGDNTGELFF

v_gene: TRBV18
j_gene: TRBJ1-2
d_gene: -
abundance: -
CDR3nt: TGTGCCAGCTCACAAGACCCCGGGACCCTCCCTAACTATGGCTACACCTTC
CDR3aa: CASSQDPGTLPNYGYTF

v_gene: TRBV6-1
j_gene: TRBJ1-2
d_gene: -
abundance: -
CDR3nt: TGTGCCATCATTTGGGAGGGAATGCAGGGCTACACCTTC
CDR3aa: CAIIWEGMQGYTF

v_gene: TRBV11-1
j_gene: TRBJ1-4
d_gene: TRBD1
abundance: -
CDR3nt: TGTGCCAGCAGCCCCCGGGACAGGGAGACGCGACTGTTTTTT
CDR3aa: CASSPRDRETRLFF

v_gene: TRBV6-5
j_gene: TRBJ1-1
d_gene: -
abundance: -
CDR3nt: TGTGCCAGCAGCTACAGGGAGGGGAGTACTGAAGCTTTCTTT
CDR3aa: CASSYREGSTEAFF

v_gene: TRBV18
j_gene: TRBJ2-4
d_gene: -
abundance: -
CDR3nt: TGTGCCAGCTCCCCTAGCTGGGGGGTAGTGAGCATTCAGTACTTC
CDR3aa: CASSPSWGVVSIQYF

v_gene: TRBV27
j_gene: TRBJ2-6
d_gene: -
abundance: few
CDR3nt: TGTGCCAGCCCTACAGTGCCTCTCTCTGGGGCCAACGTCCTGACTTTC
CDR3aa: CASPTVPLSGANVLTF

v_gene: TRBV29-1
j_gene: TRBJ2-5
d_gene: -
abundance: -
CDR3nt: TGCAGCGTTGGATACGGACGGGCCGAAGAGACCCAGTACTTC
CDR3aa: CSVGYGRAEETQYF

v_gene: TRBV9
j_gene: TRBJ2-5
d_gene: TRBD2
abundance: -
CDR3nt: TGTGCCAGCAGCGTGGGACTAGCGGGAGAAGAGACCCAGTACTTC
CDR3aa: CASSVGLAGEETQYF

v_gene: TRBV18
j_gene: TRBJ1-5
d_gene: -
abundance: -
CDR3nt: TGTGCCAGCTCACCTTCTCCTCGGCAGCCCCAGCATTTT
CDR3aa: CASSPSPRQPQHF

v_gene: TRBV28
j_gene: TRBJ1-1
d_gene: -
abundance: -
CDR3nt: TGTGCCAGCAGCCCGCGGGTCGAGGCTTTCTTT
CDR3aa: CASSPRVEAFF

v_gene: TRBV5-1
j_gene: TRBJ2-2
d_gene: TRBD1
abundance: -
CDR3nt: TGCGCCAGCAGCTTAACCCGAGGACAGGGAGGTACAACCGGGGAGCTGTTTTTT
CDR3aa: CASSLTRGQGGTTGELFF

v_gene: TRBV9
j_gene: TRBJ2-7
d_gene: -
abundance: few
CDR3nt: TGTGCCAGCAGCGAGGGGGACGCCTCCTACGAGCAGTACTTC
CDR3aa: CASSEGDASYEQYF

v_gene: TRBV6-1
j_gene: TRBJ2-2
d_gene: -
abundance: few
CDR3nt: TGTGCCAGCTGGGAGGGGGCCTTGGGGACCGGGGAGCTGTTTTTT
CDR3aa: CASWEGALGTGELFF

v_gene: TRBV2
j_gene: TRBJ1-2
d_gene: -
abundance: once
CDR3nt: TGTGCCAGCAGTGAAGTGTGGACGTACGGCTACACCTTC
CDR3aa: CASSEVWTYGYTF

v_gene: TRBV5-5
j_gene: TRBJ1-5
d_gene: -
abundance: once
CDR3nt: TGTGCCAGCAGCTGGGCGGGATCGGGCGGTCAGCCCCAGCATTTT
CDR3aa: CASSWAGSGGQPQHF

v_gene: TRBV5-1
j_gene: TRBJ2-3
d_gene: -
abundance: -
CDR3nt: TGCGCCAGCAGCTTAAGGCCGGGTATCACAGATACGCAGTATTTT
CDR3aa: CASSLRPGITDTQYF

v_gene: TRBV10-3
j_gene: TRBJ2-7
d_gene: -
abundance: -
CDR3nt: TGTGCCATCAAGTCCGCGACCGACGAGCAGTACTTC
CDR3aa: CAIKSATDEQYF

v_gene: TRBV7-9
j_gene: TRBJ2-1
d_gene: TRBD2
abundance: -
CDR3nt: TGTGCCAGCAGCTTCGGGACTAACTCATACAATGAGCAGTTCTTC
CDR3aa: CASSFGTNSYNEQFF

v_gene: TRBV4-1
j_gene: TRBJ1-5
d_gene: TRBD1
abundance: -
CDR3nt: TGCGCCAGCAGCCAAGATCGGACAGGGAATCAGCCCCAGCATTTT
CDR3aa: CASSQDRTGNQPQHF

v_gene: TRBV5-5
j_gene: TRBJ1-2
d_gene: -
abundance: once
CDR3nt: TGTGCCAGCAGCTTGGATCTCCCACCACTCGCCTATGGCTACACCTTC
CDR3aa: CASSLDLPPLAYGYTF

v_gene: TRBV4-2
j_gene: TRBJ1-1
d_gene: -
abundance: once
CDR3nt: TGTGCCAGCAGCTTTTTCCCAACAGCCCCTGAAGCTTTCTTT
CDR3aa: CASSFFPTAPEAFF

v_gene: TRBV2
j_gene: TRBJ2-5
d_gene: -
abundance: once
CDR3nt: TGTGCCAGCAGGACAGACAGCCCAGAGACCCAGTACTTC
CDR3aa: CASRTDSPETQYF